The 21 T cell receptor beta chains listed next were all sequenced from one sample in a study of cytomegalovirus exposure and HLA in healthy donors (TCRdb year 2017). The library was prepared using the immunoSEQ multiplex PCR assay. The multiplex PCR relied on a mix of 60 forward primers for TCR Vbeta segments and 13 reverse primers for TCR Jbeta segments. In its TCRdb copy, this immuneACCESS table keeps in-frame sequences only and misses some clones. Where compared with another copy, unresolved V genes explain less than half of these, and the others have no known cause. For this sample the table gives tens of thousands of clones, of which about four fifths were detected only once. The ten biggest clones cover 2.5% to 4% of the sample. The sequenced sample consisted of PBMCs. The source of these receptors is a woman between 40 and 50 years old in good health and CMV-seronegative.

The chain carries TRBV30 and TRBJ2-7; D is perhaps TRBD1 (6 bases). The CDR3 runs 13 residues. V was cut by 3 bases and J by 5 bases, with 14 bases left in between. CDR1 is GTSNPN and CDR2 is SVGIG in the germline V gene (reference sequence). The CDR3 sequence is CAWSQRTDNEQYF. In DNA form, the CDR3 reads TGTGCCTGGAGCCAACGGACAGATAACGAGCAGTACTTC.

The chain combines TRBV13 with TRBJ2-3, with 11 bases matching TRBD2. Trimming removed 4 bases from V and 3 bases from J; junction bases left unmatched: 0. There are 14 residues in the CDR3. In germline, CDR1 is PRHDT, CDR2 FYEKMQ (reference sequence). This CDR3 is CASSWTSGTDTQYF. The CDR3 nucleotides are TGTGCCAGCAGCTGGACTAGCGGGACAGATACGCAGTATTTT.

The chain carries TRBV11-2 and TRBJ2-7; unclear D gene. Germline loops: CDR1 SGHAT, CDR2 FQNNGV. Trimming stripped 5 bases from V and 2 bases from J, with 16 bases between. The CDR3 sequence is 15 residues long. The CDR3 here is CASSPRGSLTYEQYF. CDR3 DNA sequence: TGTGCCAGCAGCCCACGCGGCAGCCTGACCTACGAGCAGTACTTC.

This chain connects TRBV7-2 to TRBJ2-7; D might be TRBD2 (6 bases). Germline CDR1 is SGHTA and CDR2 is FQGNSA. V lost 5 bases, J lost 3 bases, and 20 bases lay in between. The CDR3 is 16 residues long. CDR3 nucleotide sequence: TGTGCCAGCAGCCCCCGAGGTGGCGGGGCCAACTACGAGCAGTACTTC. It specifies CASSPRGGGANYEQYF.

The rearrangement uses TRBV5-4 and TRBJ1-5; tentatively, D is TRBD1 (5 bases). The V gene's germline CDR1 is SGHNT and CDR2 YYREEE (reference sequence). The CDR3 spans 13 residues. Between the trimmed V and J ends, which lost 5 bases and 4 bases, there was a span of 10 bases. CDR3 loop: CASSEGLNQPQHF. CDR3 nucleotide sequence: TGTGCCAGCAGTGAGGGACTTAATCAGCCCCAGCATTTT.

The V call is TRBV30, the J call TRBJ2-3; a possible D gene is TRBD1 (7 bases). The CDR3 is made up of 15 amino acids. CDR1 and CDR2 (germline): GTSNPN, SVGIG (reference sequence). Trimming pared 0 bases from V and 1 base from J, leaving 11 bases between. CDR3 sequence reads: CAWSVWRGRTDTQYF. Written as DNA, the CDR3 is TGTGCCTGGAGTGTGTGGAGGGGGCGCACAGATACGCAGTATTTT. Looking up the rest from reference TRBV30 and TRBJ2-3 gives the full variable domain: SQTIHQWPATLVQPVGSPLSLECTVEGTSNPNLYWYRQAAGRGLQLLFYSVGIGQISSEVPQNLSASRPQDRQFILSSKKLLLSDSGFYLCAWSVWRGRTDTQYFGPGTRLTVL.

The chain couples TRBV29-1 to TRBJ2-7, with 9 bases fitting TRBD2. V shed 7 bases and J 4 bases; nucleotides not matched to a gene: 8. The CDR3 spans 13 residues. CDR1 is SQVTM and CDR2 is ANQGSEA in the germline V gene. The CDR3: CSALSGLAYEQYF. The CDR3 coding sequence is TGCAGCGCACTTTCCGGACTAGCGTACGAGCAGTACTTC.

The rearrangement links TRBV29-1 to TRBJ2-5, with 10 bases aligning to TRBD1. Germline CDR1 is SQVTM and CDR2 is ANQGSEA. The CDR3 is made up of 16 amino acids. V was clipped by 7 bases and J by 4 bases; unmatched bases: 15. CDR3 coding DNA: TGCAGCGGACAAGGAGCGGAGGGGACAGGGGCAGAGACCCAGTACTTC. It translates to CSGQGAEGTGAETQYF. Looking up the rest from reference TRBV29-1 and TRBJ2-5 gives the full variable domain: SAVISQKPSRDICQRGTSLTIQCQVDSQVTMMFWYRQQPGQSLTLIATANQGSEATYESGFVIDKFPISRPNLTFSTLTVSNMSPEDSSIYLCSGQGAEGTGAETQYFGPGTRLLVL.

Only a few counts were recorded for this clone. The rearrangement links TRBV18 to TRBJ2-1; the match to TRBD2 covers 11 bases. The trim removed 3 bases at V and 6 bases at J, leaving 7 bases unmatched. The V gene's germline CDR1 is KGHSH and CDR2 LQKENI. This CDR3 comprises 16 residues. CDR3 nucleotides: TGTGCCAGCTCACCTTCTAGCGGGAGGTCTGGCAATGAGCAGTTCTTC. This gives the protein CASSPSSGRSGNEQFF.

The CDR3 DNA follows: TGTGCCAGCAGCGACCATGACACGTATAGCAATCAGCCCCAGCATTTT. It specifies CASSDHDTYSNQPQHF. The V and J genes are TRBV2 and TRBJ1-5; D ambiguous. V shed 6 bases and J shed 0 bases, with 15 bases lying between them. The CDR3 covers 16 residues. Per germline, CDR1 SNHLY and CDR2 FYNNEI. Filled out from reference TRBV2 and TRBJ1-5, the complete variable domain reads EPEVTQTPSHQVTQMGQEVILRCVPISNHLYFYWYRQILGQKVEFLVSFYNNEISEKSEIFDDQFSVERPDGSNFTLKIRSTKLEDSAMYFCASSDHDTYSNQPQHFGDGTRLSIL.

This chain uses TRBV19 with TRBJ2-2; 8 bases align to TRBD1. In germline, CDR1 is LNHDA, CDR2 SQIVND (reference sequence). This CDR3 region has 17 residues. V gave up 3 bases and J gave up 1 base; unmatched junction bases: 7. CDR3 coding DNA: TGTGCCAGTAGTATCCATGGCAGGGGGCAGAACACCGGGGAGCTGTTTTTT. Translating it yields CASSIHGRGQNTGELFF.

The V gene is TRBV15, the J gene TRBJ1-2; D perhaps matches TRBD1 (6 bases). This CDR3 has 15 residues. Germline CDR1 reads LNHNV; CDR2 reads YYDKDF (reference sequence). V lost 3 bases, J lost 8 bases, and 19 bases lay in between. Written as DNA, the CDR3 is TGTGCCACCAGCAGGGAGCAGGAGGGGAGGGGGGGCTACACCTTC. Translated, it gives CATSREQEGRGGYTF.

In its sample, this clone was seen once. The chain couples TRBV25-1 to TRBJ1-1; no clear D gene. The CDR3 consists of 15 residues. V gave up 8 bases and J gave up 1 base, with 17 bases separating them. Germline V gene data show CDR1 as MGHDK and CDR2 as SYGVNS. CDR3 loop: CASLPRAMANTEAFF. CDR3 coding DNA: TGTGCCAGCCTTCCTCGAGCGATGGCGAACACTGAAGCTTTCTTT.

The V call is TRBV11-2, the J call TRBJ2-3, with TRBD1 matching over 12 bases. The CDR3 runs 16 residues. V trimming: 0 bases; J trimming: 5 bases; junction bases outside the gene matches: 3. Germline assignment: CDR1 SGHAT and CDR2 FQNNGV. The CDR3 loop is CASSLEWDRGRDTQYF. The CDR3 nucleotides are TGTGCCAGCAGCTTAGAGTGGGACAGGGGGCGAGATACGCAGTATTTT.

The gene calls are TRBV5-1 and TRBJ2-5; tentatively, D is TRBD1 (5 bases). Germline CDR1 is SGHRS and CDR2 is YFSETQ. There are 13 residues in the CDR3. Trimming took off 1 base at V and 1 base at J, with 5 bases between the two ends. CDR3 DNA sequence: TGCGCCAGCAGCTTGCAGGGCCAAGAGACCCAGTACTTC. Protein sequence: CASSLQGQETQYF.

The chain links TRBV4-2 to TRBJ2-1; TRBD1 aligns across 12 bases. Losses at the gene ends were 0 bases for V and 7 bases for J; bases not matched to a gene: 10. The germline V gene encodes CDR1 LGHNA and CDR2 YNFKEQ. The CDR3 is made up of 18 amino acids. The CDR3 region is CASSQDRLGQGASNEQFF. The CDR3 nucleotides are TGTGCCAGCAGCCAAGATCGGTTGGGACAGGGGGCAAGTAATGAGCAGTTCTTC.

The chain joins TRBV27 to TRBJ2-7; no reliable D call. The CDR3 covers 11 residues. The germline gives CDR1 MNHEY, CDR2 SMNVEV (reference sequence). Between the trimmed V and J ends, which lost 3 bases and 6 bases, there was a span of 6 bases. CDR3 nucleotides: TGTGCCAGCAGTTTGGGCCTCGAGCAGTACTTC. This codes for CASSLGLEQYF.

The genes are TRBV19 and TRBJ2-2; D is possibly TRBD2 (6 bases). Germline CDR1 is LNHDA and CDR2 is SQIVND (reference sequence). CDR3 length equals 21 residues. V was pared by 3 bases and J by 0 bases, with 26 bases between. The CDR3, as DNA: TGTGCCAGTAGTATCCTTCCCCTCCGAGGGAGGACTGCCTCGAACACCGGGGAGCTGTTTTTT. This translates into CASSILPLRGRTASNTGELFF.

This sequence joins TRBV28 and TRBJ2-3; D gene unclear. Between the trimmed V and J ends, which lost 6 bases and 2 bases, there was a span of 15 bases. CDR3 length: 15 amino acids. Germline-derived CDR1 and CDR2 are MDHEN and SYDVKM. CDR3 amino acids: CASRSHGEATDTQYF. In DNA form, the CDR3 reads TGTGCCAGCAGATCCCATGGAGAGGCCACAGATACGCAGTATTTT.

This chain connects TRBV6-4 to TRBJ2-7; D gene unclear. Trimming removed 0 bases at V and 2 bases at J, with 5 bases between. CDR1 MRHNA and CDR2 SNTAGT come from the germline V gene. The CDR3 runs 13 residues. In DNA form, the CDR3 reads TGTGCCAGCAGTGACTCCGAGACCTACGAGCAGTACTTC. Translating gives CASSDSETYEQYF.

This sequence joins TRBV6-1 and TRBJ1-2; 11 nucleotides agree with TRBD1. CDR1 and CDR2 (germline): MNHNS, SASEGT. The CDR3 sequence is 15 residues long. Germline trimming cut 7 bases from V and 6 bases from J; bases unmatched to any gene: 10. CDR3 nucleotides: TGTGCCAGCACCATCTGGACAGGGGGCGAGAATGGCTACACCTTC. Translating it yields CASTIWTGGENGYTF.